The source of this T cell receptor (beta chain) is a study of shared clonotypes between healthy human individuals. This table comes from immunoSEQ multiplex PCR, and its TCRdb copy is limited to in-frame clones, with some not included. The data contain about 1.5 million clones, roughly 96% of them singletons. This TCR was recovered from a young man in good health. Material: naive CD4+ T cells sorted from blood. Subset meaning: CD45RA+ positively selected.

The CDR3 bases are TGTGCCAGCAGCGCGACGACAGCCTCCTACGAGCAGTACTTC. Amino acid sequence: CASSATTASYEQYF. V is TRBV9 and J is TRBJ2-7, with a possible D match to TRBD1 (5 bases). CDR3 size: 14 residues. CDR1 SGDLS and CDR2 YYNGEE come from the germline V gene. V was cut by 3 bases and J by 0 bases, with 10 bases left in between.